Following are 4 T cell receptor beta chains from one sample sequenced in a study of OX40 agonist ivuxolimab in advanced cancers. The table came from immunoSEQ multiplex PCR; TCRdb's copy has only in-frame clones and leaves some out. The repertoire holds around 100,000 clones, with 80% to 90% as singletons. The starting material was CD4+ or CD8+ T cells sorted from blood, obtained in a trial of the OX40 agonist ivuxolimab. The receptors shown here come from an adult with an advanced solid tumor such as melanoma, head and neck, liver or kidney cancer.

This sequence joins TRBV6-1 and TRBJ2-2, with D possibly matching TRBD2 (6 bases). Germline CDR1 and CDR2: MNHNS and SASEGT. V was cut by 1 base and J by 2 bases, with 11 bases left in between. CDR3 length: 16 amino acids. DNA for the CDR3: TGTGCCAGCAGTGAAGTGGAGGGGCCCAACACCGGGGAGCTGTTTTTT. It is translated as CASSEVEGPNTGELFF.

The gene calls are TRBV20-1 and TRBJ2-3, with D unresolved. V was trimmed by 4 bases and J by 6 bases, leaving 8 bases between them. There are 11 residues in the CDR3. Looked up from germline, CDR1 is DFQATT and CDR2 is SNEGSKA (reference sequence). CDR3 bases: TGCAGTGCTAAAAGGCCTGATACGCAGTATTTT. It encodes CSAKRPDTQYF.

This clone was observed a handful of times. V is TRBV15 and J is TRBJ1-2; tentative D call: TRBD1 (6 bases). This CDR3 region has 14 residues. Trimming removed 2 bases from V and 2 bases from J, with 9 bases in between. Germline CDR1 is LNHNV and CDR2 is YYDKDF (reference sequence). The CDR3 sequence is CATSRLQGNYGYTF. Here the CDR3 DNA reads TGTGCCACCAGCAGACTCCAGGGGAACTATGGCTACACCTTC. The full variable domain, rest sourced from reference TRBV15 and TRBJ1-2, is DAMVIQNPRYQVTQFGKPVTLSCSQTLNHNVMYWYQQKSSQAPKLLFHYYDKDFNNEADTPDNFQSRRPNTSFCFLDIRSPGLGDTAMYLCATSRLQGNYGYTFGSGTRLTVV.

This sequence joins TRBV11-2 and TRBJ2-5; 7 bases agree with TRBD2. Germline assignment: CDR1 SGHAT and CDR2 FQNNGV. V shed 5 bases and J 1 base; nucleotides not matched to a gene: 10. This CDR3 is 16 amino acids long. This CDR3 is CASSQNPGGGQETQYF. CDR3 sequence (DNA): TGTGCCAGCAGCCAGAACCCCGGCGGGGGCCAAGAGACCCAGTACTTC.